This T cell receptor beta chain stems from a study of cytomegalovirus exposure and HLA in healthy donors. Concerning this clone itself: The target antigen is unknown.

Study results and caveats: A later analysis linked a missense DCLRE1C variant to TCR beta V- and J-gene trimming.

Researchers ran the PCR with 60 Vbeta and 13 Jbeta primers. Profiling relied on immunoSEQ multiplex PCR, and the TCRdb table lists in-frame clones only, not all of them. The sample has about 200,000 clones, 70% to 80% seen once. The sample consisted of PBMCs. The TCR originated in a woman in her 30s in good health and CMV-seronegative.

CDR3 protein: CASSLMASGVRTDTQYF. The CDR3 region has the DNA TGTGCCAGCAGTTTAATGGCTAGCGGGGTGCGCACAGATACGCAGTATTTT. The genes are TRBV27 and TRBJ2-3, with 9 bases matching TRBD2. The CDR3 has 17 residues. J gave up 1 base and V 2 bases, and 7 bases lay outside the gene matches. The germline V gene has CDR1 MNHEY and CDR2 SMNVEV (reference sequence).